The 8 T cell receptor beta chains below come from one sample, sequenced in a study of blood T cell repertoires in COVID-19 (dated by TCRdb to about 2020). Receptors were amplified or captured by the immunoSEQ multiplex PCR assay. The table was pulled from immuneACCESS by TCRdb, which kept in-frame rearrangements only. Such tables lose some clones; where checked, under half of the loss comes from unresolved V genes, and the rest has no known cause. In all, the sample holds around 98,000 clones, and around nine tenths of those were seen once. Clones ranked in the top ten supply 4% to 5% of the sample. What was sequenced was peripheral blood. The source of these receptors is a man aged 70 or older with acute or convalescent COVID-19.

This clone showed up just once. As DNA, the CDR3 is TGTGCCAGCTGGTATAGCAGGGCGAATGAAAAACTGTTTTTT. It codes for CASWYSRANEKLFF. The chain links TRBV2 to TRBJ1-4; D is possibly TRBD1 (5 bases). The CDR3 contains 14 residues. Per germline, CDR1 SNHLY and CDR2 FYNNEI. V lost 8 bases to trimming and J lost 5 bases, with 15 bases between them.

The rearrangement links TRBV5-1 to TRBJ2-6; TRBD2 might be the D (6 bases). The CDR3 extends over 16 amino acids. V gave up 3 bases and J gave up 0 bases, with 10 bases separating them. Germline V gene lookup returns CDR1 SGHRS and CDR2 YFSETQ. The CDR3 reads CASSWDGSSGANVLTF. CDR3 bases: TGCGCCAGCAGCTGGGACGGGAGCTCTGGGGCCAACGTCCTGACTTTC.

V gene TRBV10-1 combines with J gene TRBJ2-7; 8 nucleotides agree with TRBD1. Per the germline V gene, CDR1 is WNHNN and CDR2 is SYGVQD (reference sequence). Trimming took 3 bases from V and 2 from J; bases not matched to a gene: 6. The CDR3 has 15 amino acids. The CDR3 DNA reads as TGCGCCAGCAGTGAATACAGGGGGTCCCCCTACGAGCAGTACTTC. Translating it yields CASSEYRGSPYEQYF.

This chain connects TRBV9 to TRBJ2-3; 7 nucleotides line up with TRBD1. J lost 3 bases, V lost 1 base, and 8 bases had no gene match. Per germline, CDR1 SGDLS and CDR2 YYNGEE. The CDR3 covers 16 residues. The CDR3 region is CASSVQAGGSTDTQYF. The CDR3 DNA is TGTGCCAGCAGCGTACAGGCAGGGGGTAGTACAGATACGCAGTATTTT.

The V gene is TRBV5-1, the J gene TRBJ2-3; 7 bases align to TRBD1. CDR1 SGHRS and CDR2 YFSETQ come from the germline V gene. Losses at the gene ends were 1 base for V and 0 bases for J; bases not matched to a gene: 5. The CDR3 runs to 16 residues. The DNA of the CDR3 is TGCGCCAGCAGCTTGATAGGGACAGTGAGCACAGATACGCAGTATTTT. Translation: CASSLIGTVSTDTQYF.

This chain uses TRBV5-5 with TRBJ1-2; D gene uncertain. CDR1 SGHKS and CDR2 YYEKEE come from the germline V gene (reference sequence). V was cut by 2 bases and J by 5 bases, with 13 bases left in between. The CDR3 runs 14 residues. CDR3 sequence: CASSLEALSYGYTF. The CDR3 DNA reads TGTGCCAGCAGCTTAGAAGCCTTGTCGTATGGCTACACCTTC.

This chain uses TRBV5-1 with TRBJ2-3; 8 bases agree with TRBD1. V lost 5 bases and J lost 2; bases outside the gene matches: 7. The CDR3 runs 15 residues. Per the germline V gene, CDR1 is SGHRS and CDR2 is YFSETQ. In DNA, the CDR3 is TGCGCCAGCAGTTCTCACAGGGGGGACACAGATACGCAGTATTTT. Protein: CASSSHRGDTDTQYF.

V and J are TRBV7-3 and TRBJ1-1, with D possibly TRBD1 on 6 matching bases. The CDR3 sequence is 15 residues long. CDR1 and CDR2 from the germline V gene are SGHTA and FQGTGA. V was shortened by 6 bases and J by 4 bases, with 18 bases between the two germline ends. The CDR3 DNA sequence: TGTGCCAGCAGGTCGCGAGGTCTCAGGGGCACTGAAGCTTTCTTT. Translated: CASRSRGLRGTEAFF.